This record covers a single T cell receptor (beta chain). Its antigen is currently unknown. The entry originates in a study of PD-1 blockade in classical Hodgkin lymphoma. At the level of the study: Patients had nivolumab dosed at 3 mg/kg, delivered intravenously every 2 weeks. Broader study findings: Significantly greater TCR diversity emerged by C4D1 in CD4+ cells but not CD8+ cells. Before treatment, TCR diversity in newly diagnosed patients was reportedly lower than in healthy donors. The diversity seen at baseline in complete responders resembled that of newly diagnosed patients.

Every patient was affected by relapse after autologous stem cell transplantation, while exposure to brentuximab vedotin was not uniform. TCRdb's table, derived via immunoSEQ multiplex PCR, lists solely in-frame clones and lacks some. The data contain tens of thousands of clones, 88% of them singletons. This sequence originates from a human donor with classical Hodgkin lymphoma. The specimen was peripheral blood mononuclear cells (PBMCs), collected at baseline.

The CDR3 DNA sequence: TGTGCCAGCAGTTTTCCGCCCCGGTACGAGCAGTACTTC. It yields the protein CASSFPPRYEQYF. V usage is TRBV28 and J usage is TRBJ2-7; D unclear. V was pared by 3 bases and J by 4 bases, with 10 bases between. The germline gives CDR1 MDHEN, CDR2 SYDVKM. This CDR3 has 13 residues.